The 4 T cell receptor beta chains in this list originate from one sample, sequenced in a study of Tregs in tolerant kidney transplant recipients. Generated by immunoSEQ multiplex PCR, the TCRdb table keeps only in-frame clones and is missing some. Its clone listing holds around 48,000 clones. The starting material was CD4+ T cells from blood, obtained before the transplant. The origin of the receptors is a human donor who received a combined kidney and bone marrow transplant.

On this clone itself: The observed sequence ends 3 residues before the CDR3 terminus, with the missing tail filled in from the germline J gene. The identical CDR3 is also encoded by other nucleotide sequences in the sample. This chain joins TRBV18 and TRBJ2-5; D might be TRBD1 (6 bases). This CDR3 is built from 13 residues. Germline V gene data show CDR1 as KGHSH and CDR2 as LQKENI. Trimming pared 2 bases from V and 2 bases from J, leaving 6 bases between. Here the CDR3 reads CASSPGTQETQYF. The part of the CDR3 DNA that was read is TGTGCCAGCTCACCAGGGACACAAGAGACC.

Details on this clone: From the germline J gene comes the end of the CDR3, since the read stops 3 residues before it. The chain is built from TRBV19 and TRBJ2-3; TRBD1 is a possible D gene (5 bases). CDR1 is LNHDA, CDR2 SQIVND, per germline (reference sequence). The CDR3 covers 17 residues. Trimming removed 3 bases from V and 4 bases from J, with 20 bases in between. The CDR3 sequence: CASSMELGVGRADTQYF. The covered CDR3 bases are TGTGCCAGTAGTATGGAGCTAGGGGTAGGTCGCGCAGATACG.

Notes on this clone: The read comes to an end 3 residues before the CDR3 does, leaving the germline J gene to fill in the end. The chain couples TRBV5-6 to TRBJ1-4; 7 bases fit TRBD1. This CDR3 region has 15 residues. Germline V gives CDR1 SGHDT, CDR2 YYEEEE. V was clipped by 0 bases and J by 4 bases; unmatched bases: 3. The part of the CDR3 DNA that was read is TGTGCCAGCAGCTTGGAGGGGGCTCTTAATGAAAAA. Translating gives CASSLEGALNEK. The entire CDR3 reads CASSLEGALNEKLFF.

The CDR3 protein is CASSAQPRSEQYF. CDR3 DNA (partial): TGTGCCAGCAGCGCCCAACCTAGATCCGAG. This rearrangement joins TRBV11-2 to TRBJ2-7; D is ambiguous. The read ends 3 residues shy of where the CDR3 ends; the end is completed using the germline J gene. The CDR3 is made up of 13 amino acids. CDR1 is SGHAT, CDR2 FQNNGV, per germline. Trimming removed 5 bases at V and 6 bases at J, with 14 bases between.